This T cell receptor beta chain was identified during a study of CD8 T cells in Susac syndrome. Reverse transcription used roughly 0.45 to 1 ug RNA and random hexamers. One entry per CDR3 protein, called by TCRdb with MiXCR from the immunoSEQ multiplex PCR reads. The data hold around 230,000 distinct CDR3 sequences, with roughly 96% observed a single time. In germline, CDR1 is DFQATT, CDR2 SNEGSKA (reference sequence). This CDR3 spans 14 amino acids. J was trimmed by 0 bases and V by 5 bases; bases with no gene match: 5. J is TRBJ1-1 and V is TRBV20-1; TRBD1 matches 8 bases. Sequenced sample: CD4+ T cells from PBMCs. This receptor was identified in a human donor with multiple sclerosis. The CDR3 region is CSAGQGSLNTEAFF. The CDR3 coding sequence is TGCAGTGCTGGACAGGGATCCTTGAACACTGAAGCTTTCTTT.